This T cell receptor beta chain emerged from a study of blood T cell repertoires in COVID-19. The CDR3 is 14 residues long. Trimming shortened V by 6 bases and J by 2 bases, and 14 bases separated the two germline ends. In germline, CDR1 is MNHEY, CDR2 SVGAGI. Data came from immunoSEQ multiplex PCR; TCRdb stores just in-frame clones and leaves some out. The table records 200,000 to 300,000 clones, nearly 85% of them present only once. The origin of this receptor is a human donor in a cohort sampled during active COVID-19. V and J are TRBV6-5 and TRBJ2-7; possibly TRBD1 for D (6 bases). The sequenced material came from peripheral blood. This chain's CDR3 is CASRTPGHTYEQYF. In DNA form, the CDR3 reads TGTGCCAGCAGGACGCCGGGACACACCTACGAGCAGTACTTC.